This T cell receptor beta chain came from a study of shared clonotypes between healthy human individuals. Study results and limitations: In this cohort, only blood was sampled, and tissue repertoires likely differ.

On this clone itself: What it binds is not known.

Some clones are missing from TCRdb's copy, which holds only in-frame ones; the method was immunoSEQ multiplex PCR. The table lists millions of clones, about 95% of them singletons. Cells designated naive CD8 were CD45RO-negative and were positively selected for CCR7, with terminally differentiated effector memory CD45RA+ cells excluded. Donors were Caucasian adults residing in Nashville, Tennessee, USA. CDR3 size: 13 residues. The germline V and J ends were trimmed by 4 bases and 5 bases, with 11 bases remaining between them. Germline loops: CDR1 SGDLS, CDR2 YYNGEE. The chain carries TRBV9 and TRBJ2-3; perhaps TRBD2 as D (5 bases). The receptor was derived from a man between 18 and 29 years old in good health. The sequenced sample consisted of naive CD8+ T cells sorted from blood. For the CDR3, the DNA is TGTGCCAGCAGCTTTTGGGGAGAAGATACGCAGTATTTT. Protein product: CASSFWGEDTQYF. Supplemented by reference TRBV9 and TRBJ2-3, the full variable domain reads DSGVTQTPKHLITATGQRVTLRCSPRSGDLSVYWYQQSLDQGLQFLIQYYNGEERAKGNILERFSAQQFPDLHSELNLSSLELGDSALYFCASSFWGEDTQYFGPGTRLTVL.